This T cell receptor beta chain was captured by sequencing in a study of metastatic and nonmetastatic thyroid tumors. Findings and limits, study-wide: Across blood and tumor, TCR beta diversity in malignant thyroid tumors was reportedly significantly higher than in benign nodules.

No patient had received any treatment before thyroid surgery. Using MiXCR, TCRdb reanalyzed the PCR reads. The data contain over 20,000 clones, about 20% of them singletons. V lost 5 bases and J lost 5; bases outside the gene matches: 5. CDR1 SNHLY and CDR2 FYNNEI come from the germline V gene. This CDR3 contains 13 residues. This clone was seen a few times. Its matching antigen is unknown. This sequence may be a read error, since a much larger clone differs from it by one base. The sample holds other DNA sequences that translate to the same CDR3. V and J are TRBV2 and TRBJ2-5; 7 positions agree with TRBD1. What was sequenced was blood. The sequence came from a female donor with papillary thyroid cancer or a benign thyroid nodule (not recorded which). Some clones in this sample may be carry-over from other donors' samples. DNA for the CDR3: TGTGCCAGCAGTACAGGGGCACGTGAGACCCAGTACTTC. Encoded protein: CASSTGARETQYF. The entire variable domain, with the rest obtained from reference TRBV2 and TRBJ2-5, is as follows: EPEVTQTPSHQVTQMGQEVILRCVPISNHLYFYWYRQILGQKVEFLVSFYNNEISEKSEIFDDQFSVERPDGSNFTLKIRSTKLEDSAMYFCASSTGARETQYFGPGTRLLVL.